These 22 T cell receptor beta chains share one sample of origin, sequenced in a study of cytomegalovirus exposure and HLA in healthy donors (TCRdb year 2017). Library preparation was by the immunoSEQ multiplex PCR assay. For the multiplex PCR, a mixture combining 60 forward primers for TCR Vbeta segments and 13 reverse primers for TCR Jbeta segments was used. The table was pulled from immuneACCESS by TCRdb, which kept in-frame rearrangements only. Such tables lose some clones; where checked, under half of the loss comes from unresolved V genes, and the rest has no known cause. The sample table holds 170,000 or so clones, of which under 90% were seen once. More than 5.5% of the sample is in the top ten clones. The sequenced sample was PBMCs. Receptor source: a man aged 25-40 years in good health and CMV-seropositive.

The gene calls are TRBV18 and TRBJ2-7; 12 bases fit TRBD2. CDR3 length equals 17 residues. The germline V gene encodes CDR1 KGHSH and CDR2 LQKENI. The trim removed 6 bases at V and 0 bases at J, leaving 9 bases unmatched. The CDR3 loop reads CASSQGLAGTNSYEQYF. CDR3 DNA: TGTGCCAGCTCTCAAGGACTAGCGGGGACTAACTCCTACGAGCAGTACTTC.

This clone is a singleton in its sample. The chain recombines TRBV5-5 with TRBJ2-1, with TRBD2 identical over 8 bases. The V and J ends lost 4 bases and 0 bases, in that order; junction bases with no gene match: 9. Germline CDR1 is SGHKS and CDR2 is YYEKEE (reference sequence). The CDR3 extends over 17 amino acids. The CDR3 nucleotides are TGTGCCAGCAGCCTAAATCTAGCGGGCAGCTCCTACAATGAGCAGTTCTTC. This codes for CASSLNLAGSSYNEQFF.

V and J are TRBV28 and TRBJ1-1, with 8 bases fitting TRBD1. The CDR3 runs to 17 residues. After removal of 5 bases from V and 1 base from J, the junction contained 12 bases not matched to a gene. Germline CDR1 MDHEN, CDR2 SYDVKM. For the CDR3, the DNA is TGTGCCAGCAGTCGTCTCGACAGGGGATCTGGGAACACTGAAGCTTTCTTT. Protein sequence: CASSRLDRGSGNTEAFF.

The CDR3 spells CAISDRGLEGYTF. CDR3 DNA: TGTGCCATCAGTGACCGAGGTTTAGAGGGCTACACCTTC. The rearrangement links TRBV10-3 to TRBJ1-2; unclear D gene. The germline gives CDR1 ENHRY, CDR2 SYGVKD. CDR3 length: 13 amino acids. The V end lost 3 bases, the J end lost 8 bases, and 13 bases lay between the germline ends.

CDR3 region: CASSLVAGGGETQYF. CDR3 bases: TGTGCCAGCAGCTTGGTAGCGGGAGGAGGGGAGACCCAGTACTTC. This chain joins TRBV5-4 and TRBJ2-5; 10 bases map to TRBD2. Germline CDR1 is SGHNT and CDR2 is YYREEE (reference sequence). J was trimmed by 5 bases and V by 0 bases; bases with no gene match: 4. CDR3 size: 15 residues.

The chain is built from TRBV28 and TRBJ2-7; TRBD1 matches 8 bases. Losses at the gene ends were 3 bases for V and 6 bases for J; bases not matched to a gene: 4. The CDR3 consists of 13 residues. CDR1 and CDR2 (germline): MDHEN, SYDVKM. CDR3 nucleotide sequence: TGTGCCAGCAGTTTGCCCGGGACAGGCGAGCAGTACTTC. It yields the protein CASSLPGTGEQYF.

The chain is built from TRBV5-4 and TRBJ2-1, with 11 bases aligning to TRBD1. With V trimmed by 3 bases and J by 2 bases, 10 bases remained unmatched. The CDR3 is 18 residues long. Germline V lookup: CDR1 SGHNT, CDR2 YYREEE (reference sequence). Here the CDR3 DNA reads TGTGCCAGCAGCTCCGGGACAGGGGGGAGATCAACCTACAATGAGCAGTTCTTC. Translating gives CASSSGTGGRSTYNEQFF.

Details on this clone: The identical CDR3 is also encoded by other nucleotide sequences in the sample. The V gene is TRBV7-9, the J gene TRBJ1-5; a possible D gene is TRBD1 (5 bases). Trimming took off 1 base at V and 2 bases at J, with 6 bases between the two ends. From germline, CDR1 is SEHNR and CDR2 FQNEAQ (reference sequence). The CDR3 runs to 14 residues. The CDR3 region is CASSLEGGNQPQHF. The CDR3 DNA reads as TGTGCCAGCAGCTTAGAAGGGGGCAATCAGCCCCAGCATTTT.

The CDR3 DNA follows: TGTGCCAGCAGCTTAGGGCACAACACCTACGAGCAGTACTTC. This encodes CASSLGHNTYEQYF. This rearrangement joins TRBV11-2 to TRBJ2-7; D not resolved. The CDR3 contains 14 residues. Germline V CDR1 and CDR2: SGHAT, FQNNGV. V lost 1 base and J lost 2, with 9 bases in between.

This chain links TRBV9 with TRBJ1-2; D is unresolved. The V end was cut by 0 bases, the J end by 9 bases, with 6 bases between. The CDR3 length is 11 residues. The germline CDR1 and CDR2 sequences are SGDLS and YYNGEE. For the CDR3, the DNA is TGTGCCAGCAGCGTAGCAGGTCGCTACACCTTC. This codes for CASSVAGRYTF.

The rearrangement joins TRBV27 to TRBJ1-3; tentative D call: TRBD1 (5 bases). CDR1 and CDR2 (germline): MNHEY, SMNVEV (reference sequence). Trimming stripped 6 bases from V and 0 bases from J, with 12 bases between. The CDR3 covers 15 residues. The CDR3 DNA reads TGTGCCAGCAGGCCCTCGGGACTCTCTGGAAACACCATATATTTT. This gives the protein CASRPSGLSGNTIYF.

The chain joins TRBV30 to TRBJ2-5; D is undetermined. The DNA end is more similar to TRBJ2-7, so the J call may be wrong. Germline lookup yields CDR1 GTSNPN and CDR2 SVGIG (reference sequence). This CDR3 spans 11 amino acids. CDR3 bases: TGTGCCTGGAGTGAGGAGTACGAGCAGTACTTC. Amino acids: CAWSEEYEQYF.

This rearrangement joins TRBV4-1 to TRBJ2-7; 10 bases map to TRBD2. Germline lookup yields CDR1 MGHRA and CDR2 YSYEKL. The CDR3 spans 15 residues. V lost 1 base to trimming and J lost 9 bases; unmatched junction nucleotides: 9. CDR3 in amino acids: CASSQVLAGEFRQYF. The CDR3 DNA sequence: TGCGCCAGCAGCCAAGTGCTAGCGGGAGAATTCCGGCAGTACTTC.

The gene calls are TRBV6-5 and TRBJ2-5, with 7 bases that match TRBD1. The better agreement between TRBJ2-7 and the DNA end casts doubt on the J call. Germline CDR1 and CDR2: MNHEY and SVGAGI. CDR3 length equals 15 residues. CDR3: CASSPVTGSSYEQYF. Here the CDR3 DNA reads TGTGCCAGCAGTCCCGTGACAGGGAGCTCCTACGAGCAGTACTTC.

The V gene is TRBV7-8, the J gene TRBJ2-5; D gene uncertain. The J call may be wrong; the DNA end is better matched by TRBJ2-7. The germline CDR1 and CDR2 sequences are SGHVS and FQNEAQ. There are 13 residues in the CDR3. The CDR3: CASSLSMSYEQYF. DNA for the CDR3: TGTGCCAGCAGCTTAAGTATGAGTTACGAGCAGTACTTC.

This rearrangement joins TRBV6-5 to TRBJ2-1, with 13 bases that match TRBD2. The V gene's germline CDR1 is MNHEY and CDR2 SVGAGI. The CDR3 extends over 16 amino acids. V was pared by 2 bases and J by 7 bases, with 5 bases of the junction left unmatched. CDR3 DNA sequence: TGTGCCAGCAGTTACGCCACGGGACTAGCGGGGAATGAGCAGTTCTTC. It yields the protein CASSYATGLAGNEQFF.

This clone was counted between two and nine times. The chain joins TRBV9 to TRBJ1-3, with TRBD1 matching over 7 bases. Germline CDR1 SGDLS, CDR2 YYNGEE. This CDR3 region has 12 residues. Trimming at V came to 7 bases and at J to 9 bases, leaving 7 bases not matched to a gene. CDR3 protein: CASQDRDGTIYF. DNA of the CDR3: TGTGCCAGCCAAGACAGGGATGGCACCATATATTTT.

This clone was counted between two and nine times. The chain links TRBV19 to TRBJ2-6; 7 nucleotides agree with TRBD1. The trim removed 6 bases at V and 0 bases at J, leaving 8 bases unmatched. The CDR3 is made up of 17 amino acids. Germline V lookup: CDR1 LNHDA, CDR2 SQIVND (reference sequence). The CDR3 loop reads CASRRQGGPSGANVLTF. The DNA for the CDR3 is TGTGCCAGTAGGAGACAGGGCGGGCCCTCTGGGGCCAACGTCCTGACTTTC.

This chain joins TRBV4-1 and TRBJ2-5; D might be TRBD2 (6 bases). The J call is doubtful: the DNA matches TRBJ2-7 better. The CDR3 has 17 residues. Germline-derived CDR1 and CDR2 are MGHRA and YSYEKL. The CDR3 nucleotides read TGCGCCAGCAGCCAAGATTTTGCTCCGAGCCGGGGGAACGAGCAGTACTTC. Protein: CASSQDFAPSRGNEQYF.

The chain combines TRBV19 with TRBJ1-1, with D maybe TRBD1 (5 bases). The length of the CDR3 is 17 residues. Trimming took 6 bases from V and 0 from J, leaving 20 bases between them. Germline values: CDR1 LNHDA, CDR2 SQIVND (reference sequence). For the CDR3, the DNA is TGTGCCAGTAGGGCTGGGCAGGGCCCTTCTTTGAACACTGAAGCTTTCTTT. Translating gives CASRAGQGPSLNTEAFF.

The chain carries TRBV11-2 and TRBJ2-7, with 7 bases identical to TRBD2. Trimming removed 8 bases from V and 5 bases from J; junction bases left unmatched: 9. The CDR3 loop spans 13 amino acids. Looked up from germline, CDR1 is SGHAT and CDR2 is FQNNGV. CDR3 in DNA: TGTGCCAGCGGTCTTGCGGGAGCCCACGAGCAGTACTTC. This encodes CASGLAGAHEQYF.

The V call is TRBV5-8, the J call TRBJ1-1; perhaps TRBD1 as D (5 bases). The CDR3 runs 14 residues. V gave up 2 bases and J gave up 6 bases, with 14 bases separating them. The germline V gene encodes CDR1 SGHTS and CDR2 YDEGEE. CDR3 region: CASSFRPRGAEAFF. CDR3 in DNA: TGTGCCAGCAGCTTTCGTCCCCGGGGGGCTGAAGCTTTCTTT.